These 19 T cell receptor beta chains originate from one sample sequenced in a study of monozygotic twins with inflammatory bowel disease (dated by TCRdb to the late 2010s). The method was 5' RACE. TCRdb lists the instrument as Illumina HiSeq 2500. Through TCRdb reprocessing, the reads give one entry per CDR3 protein sequence; DNA is omitted. The sample's clone listing holds some 150,000 distinct CDR3 sequences. The ten largest clones capture roughly 2.3% of the sample. Material: blood. The origin of the receptors is a human donor with ulcerative colitis or Crohn's disease, or a healthy co-twin of an affected twin (not recorded which).

V usage is TRBV7-2 and J usage is TRBJ2-1. CDR3 length equals 14 residues. The V gene's germline CDR1 is SGHTA and CDR2 FQGNSA. The CDR3 spells CASSLGGTHNEQFF.

The chain combines TRBV2 with TRBJ2-1; TCRdb indicates TRBD2, and absent DNA this call remains unverified. The length of the CDR3 is 14 residues. The germline CDR1 and CDR2 sequences are SNHLY and FYNNEI. The CDR3 is CASSPGLAFGEQFF.

The chain combines TRBV30 with TRBJ1-6; checking the TCRdb D call of TRBD1 is not possible without DNA. This CDR3 comprises 13 residues. Germline values: CDR1 GTSNPN, CDR2 SVGIG (reference sequence). The CDR3 is CAWGDRENSPLHF.

This chain's CDR3 is CASTHSLHPPYEQYF. V gene TRBV12-3 or TRBV12-4 combines with J gene TRBJ2-7. The CDR3 has 15 residues.

The rearrangement joins TRBV29-1 to TRBJ2-2; checking the TCRdb D call of TRBD1 is not possible without DNA. CDR1 and CDR2 (germline): SQVTM, ANQGSEA. This CDR3 has 13 residues. CDR3 sequence reads: CSVDRGLAGELFF.

The J gene is TRBJ2-5, the V gene TRBV3-1; TCRdb designates TRBD2, a call that cannot be tested without DNA. The CDR3 is 16 residues long. Germline V CDR1 and CDR2: LGHDT, YNNKEL (reference sequence). The CDR3 is CASSHISGRESETQYF.

The chain links TRBV5-5 to TRBJ2-7; checking the TCRdb D call of TRBD2 is not possible without DNA. The length of the CDR3 is 15 residues. Germline V gene sequence: CDR1 SGHKS, CDR2 YYEKEE (reference sequence). The CDR3 reads CASSLGSGNLYEQYF. The variable domain in full, with the rest retrieved from reference TRBV5-5 and TRBJ2-7, is DAGVTQSPTHLIKTRGQQVTLRCSPISGHKSVSWYQQVLGQGPQFIFQYYEKEERGRGNFPDRFSARQFPNYSSELNVNALLLGDSALYLCASSLGSGNLYEQYFGPGTRLTVT.

V gene TRBV7-6 combines with J gene TRBJ2-5; TCRdb calls TRBD2, which cannot be checked without DNA. The CDR3 extends over 14 amino acids. The germline V gene has CDR1 SGHVS and CDR2 FNYEAQ. CDR3 sequence: CASSGTSGQETQYF. Supplemented by reference TRBV7-6 and TRBJ2-5, the full variable domain reads GAGVSQSPRYKVTKRGQDVALRCDPISGHVSLYWYRQALGQGPEFLTYFNYEAQQDKSGLPNDRFSAERPEGSISTLTIQRTEQRDSAMYRCASSGTSGQETQYFGPGTRLLVL.

This chain uses TRBV7-9 with TRBJ2-1. The CDR3 contains 14 residues. Looked up from germline, CDR1 is SEHNR and CDR2 is FQNEAQ (reference sequence). The CDR3 spells CASSSRQAKDEQFF.

The chain employs TRBV15 and TRBJ2-5; the TRBD1 assignment by TCRdb is unverifiable without DNA. Germline CDR1 LNHNV, CDR2 YYDKDF (reference sequence). The CDR3 consists of 16 residues. CDR3 loop: CATSDRVAGHRETQYF.

The chain links TRBV29-1 to TRBJ2-7; TCRdb's D call, TRBD1, is unchecked because there is no DNA. The CDR3 contains 14 residues. Per germline, CDR1 SQVTM and CDR2 ANQGSEA. CDR3 loop: CSVRTGIFSYEQYF.

The chain employs TRBV25-1 and TRBJ2-7; TCRdb's assignment of TRBD1 cannot be checked, as there is no DNA. This CDR3 spans 15 amino acids. In germline, CDR1 is MGHDK, CDR2 SYGVNS. The CDR3 is CASSSSGTFYYEQYF.

The chain has TRBV13 and TRBJ2-1; as DNA is missing, the TRBD2 call by TCRdb cannot be tested. The CDR3 has 15 residues. Germline-derived CDR1 and CDR2 are PRHDT and FYEKMQ (reference sequence). CDR3 sequence: CASKFRAGGPLGQFF.

This sequence joins TRBV20-1 and TRBJ2-1; with no DNA, the TCRdb D assignment of TRBD1 cannot be verified. The CDR3 totals 14 residues. CDR1 is DFQATT, CDR2 SNEGSKA, per germline (reference sequence). The CDR3 loop is CSASGGNSYNEQFF.

The chain carries TRBV7-9 and TRBJ1-6. Germline V gene sequence: CDR1 SEHNR, CDR2 FQNEAQ (reference sequence). The CDR3 runs 12 residues. The CDR3 loop is CASSTKDSPLHF.

The J gene is TRBJ2-7, the V gene TRBV6-1; as DNA is missing, the TRBD1 call by TCRdb cannot be tested. Germline CDR1 reads MNHNS; CDR2 reads SASEGT. The CDR3 runs to 14 residues. CDR3 loop: CASSRTGGTYEQYF.

The rearrangement uses TRBV18 and TRBJ2-5; TCRdb indicates TRBD2, and absent DNA this call remains unverified. The CDR3 has 15 amino acids. Germline loops: CDR1 KGHSH, CDR2 LQKENI. CDR3 sequence reads: CASSPRGTQGETQYF.

The gene calls are TRBV7-2 and TRBJ2-1; TCRdb reports TRBD1, a call that lacks DNA to check it against. Germline V gene lookup returns CDR1 SGHTA and CDR2 FQGNSA. The CDR3 length is 15 residues. The CDR3 spells CASSLAQGIYNEQFF.

The chain couples TRBV12-3 or TRBV12-4 to TRBJ2-2; checking the TCRdb D call of TRBD1 is not possible without DNA. The CDR3 has 11 amino acids. This CDR3 reads CATRGAGELFF.